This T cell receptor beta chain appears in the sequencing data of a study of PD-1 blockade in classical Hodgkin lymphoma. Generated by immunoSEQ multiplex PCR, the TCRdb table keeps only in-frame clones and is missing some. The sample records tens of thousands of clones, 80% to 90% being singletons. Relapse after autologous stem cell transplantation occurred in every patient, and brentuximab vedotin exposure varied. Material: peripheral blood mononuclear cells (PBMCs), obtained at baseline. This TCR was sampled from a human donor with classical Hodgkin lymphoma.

DNA for the CDR3: TGTGCCTCCCTGGGGACTGAAGCTTTCTTT. It encodes CASLGTEAFF. The chain employs TRBV30 and TRBJ1-1; no definite D call. The V end was cut by 7 bases, the J end by 5 bases, with 8 bases between. The length of the CDR3 is 10 residues. CDR1 is GTSNPN, CDR2 SVGIG, per germline (reference sequence).